Each of the 3 T cell receptor beta chains below was sequenced from the same sample in a study of metastatic and nonmetastatic thyroid tumors. TCRdb re-called the PCR reads with MiXCR. The sample shows 15,000 or so clones, about 26% of them seen only once. Prior to thyroid surgery, none of the patients had received any treatment. The sequencing input was blood. These receptors were taken from a male donor with papillary thyroid cancer or a benign thyroid nodule (not recorded which). Some clones in this sample may be carry-over from other donors' samples.

This chain connects TRBV4-1 to TRBJ2-7, with 9 positions matching TRBD2. With V trimmed by 10 bases and J by 6 bases, 13 bases remained unmatched. This CDR3 has 14 amino acids. The germline V gene has CDR1 MGHRA and CDR2 YSYEKL. CDR3 amino acids: CATRPGNSGSEQYF. In nucleotides, the CDR3 is TGCGCCACCAGACCCGGGAATAGCGGGAGCGAGCAGTACTTC.

This clone was detected only a few times. Within the sample, other DNA sequences also encode this same CDR3. The rearrangement joins TRBV29-1 to TRBJ2-6, with D unclear. The CDR3 loop spans 14 amino acids. Per the germline V gene, CDR1 is SQVTM and CDR2 is ANQGSEA. V shed 6 bases and J shed 7 bases, with 16 bases lying between them. The CDR3 loop is CSVVWSFGANVLTF. Written as DNA, the CDR3 is TGCAGCGTCGTATGGAGTTTTGGAGCCAACGTCCTGACTTTC.

This clone was recorded at least ten times. The chain combines TRBV5-5 with TRBJ2-7; D assignment may be TRBD1 or TRBD2 (5 bases each). The CDR3 extends over 13 amino acids. The ends were cut back, 0 bases at V and 6 bases at J, with 10 bases in the middle. Germline assignment: CDR1 SGHKS and CDR2 YYEKEE (reference sequence). The CDR3 here is CASSLVGTCEQYF. The CDR3, as DNA: TGTGCCAGCAGCTTGGTTGGGACCTGCGAGCAGTACTTC. Filled out from reference TRBV5-5 and TRBJ2-7, the complete variable domain reads DAGVTQSPTHLIKTRGQQVTLRCSPISGHKSVSWYQQVLGQGPQFIFQYYEKEERGRGNFPDRFSARQFPNYSSELNVNALLLGDSALYLCASSLVGTCEQYFGPGTRLTVT.